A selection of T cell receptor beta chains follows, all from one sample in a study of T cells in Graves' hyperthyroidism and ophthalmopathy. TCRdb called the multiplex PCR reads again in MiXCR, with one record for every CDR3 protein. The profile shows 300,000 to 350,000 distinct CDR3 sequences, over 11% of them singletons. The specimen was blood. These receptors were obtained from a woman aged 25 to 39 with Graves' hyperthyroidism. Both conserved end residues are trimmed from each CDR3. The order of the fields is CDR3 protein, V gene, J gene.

ATSRARSGSYNEQF,TRBV15,TRBJ2-1
SARGSGTDYGYT,TRBV20-1,TRBJ1-2
ASSHVGTGLNIQY,TRBV4-1,TRBJ2-4
ASSLTGLAGRTDTQY,TRBV7-3,TRBJ2-3
TYRAFTDTQY,TRBV20-1,TRBJ2-3
ATRQTGNTGELF,TRBV24-1,TRBJ2-2
ASTSEKGWFDEQF,TRBV6-2/TRBV6-3,TRBJ2-1
ASSAGQSTDTQY,TRBV5-4,TRBJ2-3
SARDLETGSSNEQF,TRBV20-1,TRBJ2-1
ASKRSYIQY,TRBV2,TRBJ2-4
ASSMGVSSYNEQF,TRBV19,TRBJ2-1
ATRFIDTQY,TRBV7-9,TRBJ2-3
ASSEARQMGGYT,TRBV6-1,TRBJ1-2